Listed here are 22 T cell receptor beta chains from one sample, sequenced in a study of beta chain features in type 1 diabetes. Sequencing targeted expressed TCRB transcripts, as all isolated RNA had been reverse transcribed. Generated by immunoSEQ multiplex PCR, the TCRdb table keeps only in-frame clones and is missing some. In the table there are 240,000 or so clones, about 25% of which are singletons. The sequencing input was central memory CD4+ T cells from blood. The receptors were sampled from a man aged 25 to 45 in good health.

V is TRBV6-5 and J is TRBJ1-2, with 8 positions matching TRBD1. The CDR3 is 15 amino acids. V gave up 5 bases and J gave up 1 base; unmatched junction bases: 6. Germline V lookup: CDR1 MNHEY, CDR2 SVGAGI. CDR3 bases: TGTGCCAGCAGTCTTACAGGGGGGGATAACTATGGCTACACCTTC. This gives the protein CASSLTGGDNYGYTF.

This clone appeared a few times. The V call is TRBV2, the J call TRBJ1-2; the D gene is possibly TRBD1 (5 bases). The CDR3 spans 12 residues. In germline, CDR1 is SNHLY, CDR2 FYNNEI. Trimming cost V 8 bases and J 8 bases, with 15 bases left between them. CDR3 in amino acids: CASAGDSEGYTF. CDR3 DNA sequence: TGTGCCAGCGCCGGGGACTCAGAGGGCTACACCTTC.

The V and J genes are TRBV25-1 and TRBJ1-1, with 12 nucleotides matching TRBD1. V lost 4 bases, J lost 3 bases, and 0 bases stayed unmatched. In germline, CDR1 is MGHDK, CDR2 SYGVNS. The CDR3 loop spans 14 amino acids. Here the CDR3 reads CASSGDRGHTEAFF. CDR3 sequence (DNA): TGTGCCAGCAGTGGGGACAGGGGGCACACTGAAGCTTTCTTT.

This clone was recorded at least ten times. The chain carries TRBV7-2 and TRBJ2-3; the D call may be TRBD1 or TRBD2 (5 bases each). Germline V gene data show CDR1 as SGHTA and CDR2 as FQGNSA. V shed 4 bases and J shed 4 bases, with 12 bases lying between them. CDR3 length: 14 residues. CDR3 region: CASSSSRGPDTQYF. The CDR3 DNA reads TGTGCCAGCAGCTCGTCCCGGGGACCAGATACGCAGTATTTT.

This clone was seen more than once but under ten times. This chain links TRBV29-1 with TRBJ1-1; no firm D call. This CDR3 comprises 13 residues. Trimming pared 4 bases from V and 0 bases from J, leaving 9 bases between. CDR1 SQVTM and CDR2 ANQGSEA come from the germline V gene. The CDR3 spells CSVGSHLNTEAFF. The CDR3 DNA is TGCAGCGTTGGTTCACACCTGAACACTGAAGCTTTCTTT. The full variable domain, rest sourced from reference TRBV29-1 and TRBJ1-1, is SAVISQKPSRDICQRGTSLTIQCQVDSQVTMMFWYRQQPGQSLTLIATANQGSEATYESGFVIDKFPISRPNLTFSTLTVSNMSPEDSSIYLCSVGSHLNTEAFFGQGTRLTVV.

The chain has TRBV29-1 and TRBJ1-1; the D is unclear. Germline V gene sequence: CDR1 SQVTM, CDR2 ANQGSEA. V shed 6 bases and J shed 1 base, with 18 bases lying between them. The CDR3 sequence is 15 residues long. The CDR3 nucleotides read TGCAGCGTAACGGCGCGGACGGCGCAGAACACTGAAGCTTTCTTT. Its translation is CSVTARTAQNTEAFF.

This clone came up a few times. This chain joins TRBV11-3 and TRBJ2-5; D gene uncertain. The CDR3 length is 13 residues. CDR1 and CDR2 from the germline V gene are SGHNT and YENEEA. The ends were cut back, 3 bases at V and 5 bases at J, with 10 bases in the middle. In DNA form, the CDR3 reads TGTGCCAGCAGCTTGAACCTAGGGGAGACCCAGTACTTC. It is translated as CASSLNLGETQYF.

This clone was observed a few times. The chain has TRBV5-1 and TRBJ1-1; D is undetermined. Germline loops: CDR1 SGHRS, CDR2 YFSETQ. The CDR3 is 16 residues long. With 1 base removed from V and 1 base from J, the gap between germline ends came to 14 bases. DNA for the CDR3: TGCGCCAGCAGCTTGCTTATTATCGGGGAGAACACTGAAGCTTTCTTT. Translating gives CASSLLIIGENTEAFF.

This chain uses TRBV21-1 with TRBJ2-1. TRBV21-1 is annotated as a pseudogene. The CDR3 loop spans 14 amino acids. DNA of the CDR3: TGTGCCAGTCATACAGCGATCGGAGACAATGAGCAGTTCTTC. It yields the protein CASHTAIGDNEQFF.

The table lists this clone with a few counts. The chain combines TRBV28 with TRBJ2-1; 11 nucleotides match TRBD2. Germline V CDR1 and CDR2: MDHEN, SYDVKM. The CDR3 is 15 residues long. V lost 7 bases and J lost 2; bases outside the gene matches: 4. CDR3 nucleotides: TGTGCCAGCAACCTAGCGGGAGGCCCCTACAATGAGCAGTTCTTC. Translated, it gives CASNLAGGPYNEQFF. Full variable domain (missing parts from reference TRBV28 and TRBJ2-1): DVKVTQSSRYLVKRTGEKVFLECVQDMDHENMFWYRQDPGLGLRLIYFSYDVKMKEKGDIPEGYSVSREKKERFSLILESASTNQTSMYLCASNLAGGPYNEQFFGPGTRLTVL.

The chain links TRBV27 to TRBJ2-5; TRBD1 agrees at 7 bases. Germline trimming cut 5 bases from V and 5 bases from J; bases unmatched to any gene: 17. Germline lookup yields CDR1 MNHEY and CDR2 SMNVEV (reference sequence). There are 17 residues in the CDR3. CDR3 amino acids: CASSASPLRGQRETQYF. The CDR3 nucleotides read TGTGCCAGCAGTGCCTCGCCCCTTAGGGGGCAACGGGAGACCCAGTACTTC.

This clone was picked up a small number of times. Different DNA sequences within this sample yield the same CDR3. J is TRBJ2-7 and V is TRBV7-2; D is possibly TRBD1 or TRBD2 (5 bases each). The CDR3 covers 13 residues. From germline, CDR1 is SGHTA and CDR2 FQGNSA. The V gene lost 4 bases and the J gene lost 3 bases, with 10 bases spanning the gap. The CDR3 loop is CASSSGPNYEQYF. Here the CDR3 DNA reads TGTGCCAGCAGCTCGGGACCCAACTACGAGCAGTACTTC. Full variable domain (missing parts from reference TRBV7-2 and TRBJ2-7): GAGVSQSPSNKVTEKGKDVELRCDPISGHTALYWYRQSLGQGLEFLIYFQGNSAPDKSGLPSDRFSAERTGGSVSTLTIQRTQQEDSAVYLCASSSGPNYEQYFGPGTRLTVT.

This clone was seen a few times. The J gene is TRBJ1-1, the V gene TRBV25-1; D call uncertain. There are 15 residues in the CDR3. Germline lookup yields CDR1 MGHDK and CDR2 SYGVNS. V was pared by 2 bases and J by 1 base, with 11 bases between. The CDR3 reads CASSERAAGNTEAFF. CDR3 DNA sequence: TGTGCCAGCAGTGAAAGGGCAGCCGGGAACACTGAAGCTTTCTTT.

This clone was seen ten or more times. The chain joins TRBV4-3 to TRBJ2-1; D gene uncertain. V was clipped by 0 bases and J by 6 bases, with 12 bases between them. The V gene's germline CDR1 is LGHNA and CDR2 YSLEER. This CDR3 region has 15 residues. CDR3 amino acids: CASSQEGQASNEQFF. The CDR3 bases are TGCGCCAGCAGCCAAGAAGGTCAGGCCTCCAATGAGCAGTTCTTC.

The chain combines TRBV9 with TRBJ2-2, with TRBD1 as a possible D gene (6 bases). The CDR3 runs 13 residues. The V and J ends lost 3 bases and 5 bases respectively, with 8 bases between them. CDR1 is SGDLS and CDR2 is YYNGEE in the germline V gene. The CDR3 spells CASSDRDTGELFF. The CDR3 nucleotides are TGTGCCAGCAGCGACAGGGATACCGGGGAGCTGTTTTTT.

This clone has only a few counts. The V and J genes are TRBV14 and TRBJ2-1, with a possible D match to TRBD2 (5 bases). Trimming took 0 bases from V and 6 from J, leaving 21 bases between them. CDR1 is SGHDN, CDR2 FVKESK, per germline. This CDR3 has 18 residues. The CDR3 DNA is TGTGCCAGCAGCCAAGATGCGGGTTGGCGGGCTTACCTCAATGAGCAGTTCTTC. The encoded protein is CASSQDAGWRAYLNEQFF.

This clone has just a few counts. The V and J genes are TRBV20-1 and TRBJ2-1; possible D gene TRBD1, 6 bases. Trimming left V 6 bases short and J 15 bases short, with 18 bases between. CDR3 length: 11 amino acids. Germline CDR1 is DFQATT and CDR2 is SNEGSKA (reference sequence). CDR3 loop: CSASLGAGRFF. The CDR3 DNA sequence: TGCAGTGCCTCATTGGGGGCCGGCCGGTTCTTC.

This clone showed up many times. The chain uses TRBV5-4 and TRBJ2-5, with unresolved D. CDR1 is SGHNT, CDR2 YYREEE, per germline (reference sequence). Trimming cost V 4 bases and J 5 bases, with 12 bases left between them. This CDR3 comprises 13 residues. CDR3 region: CASSPYKGETQYF. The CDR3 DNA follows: TGTGCCAGCAGCCCTTATAAAGGGGAGACCCAGTACTTC.

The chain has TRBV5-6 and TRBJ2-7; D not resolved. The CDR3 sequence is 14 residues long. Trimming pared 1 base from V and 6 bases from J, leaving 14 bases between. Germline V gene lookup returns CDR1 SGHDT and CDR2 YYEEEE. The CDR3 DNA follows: TGTGCCAGCAGCTTGATTCGCGGACCTGGCGAGCAGTACTTC. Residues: CASSLIRGPGEQYF. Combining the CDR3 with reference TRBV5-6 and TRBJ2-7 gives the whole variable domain DAGVTQSPTHLIKTRGQQVTLRCSPKSGHDTVSWYQQALGQGPQFIFQYYEEEERQRGNFPDRFSGHQFPNYSSELNVNALLLGDSALYLCASSLIRGPGEQYFGPGTRLTVT.

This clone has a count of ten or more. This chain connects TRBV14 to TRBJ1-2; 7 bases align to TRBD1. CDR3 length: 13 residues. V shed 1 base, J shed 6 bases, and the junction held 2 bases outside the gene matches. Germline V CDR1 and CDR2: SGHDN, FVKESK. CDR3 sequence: CASSQARGHGYTF. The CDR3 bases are TGTGCCAGCAGCCAAGCTAGGGGGCATGGCTACACCTTC.

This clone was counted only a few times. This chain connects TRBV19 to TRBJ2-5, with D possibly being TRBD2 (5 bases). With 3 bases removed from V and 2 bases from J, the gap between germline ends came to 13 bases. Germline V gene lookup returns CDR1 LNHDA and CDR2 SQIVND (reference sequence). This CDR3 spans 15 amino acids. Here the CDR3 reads CASSITTTSQETQYF. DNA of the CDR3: TGTGCCAGTAGTATTACGACTACTTCTCAAGAGACCCAGTACTTC. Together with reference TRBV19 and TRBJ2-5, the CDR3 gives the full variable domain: DGGITQSPKYLFRKEGQNVTLSCEQNLNHDAMYWYRQDPGQGLRLIYYSQIVNDFQKGDIAEGYSVSREKKESFPLTVTSAQKNPTAFYLCASSITTTSQETQYFGPGTRLLVL.

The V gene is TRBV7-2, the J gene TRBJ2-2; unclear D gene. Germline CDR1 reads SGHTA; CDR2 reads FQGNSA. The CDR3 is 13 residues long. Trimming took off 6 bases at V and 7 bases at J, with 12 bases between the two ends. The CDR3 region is CASRAQTGGELFF. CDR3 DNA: TGTGCCAGCAGAGCCCAAACCGGCGGGGAGCTGTTTTTT.